This entry lists 32 T cell receptor beta chains sequenced from one sample in a study of blood T cell repertoires in COVID-19. The method was immunoSEQ multiplex PCR; TCRdb's version includes in-frame clones alone and lacks a portion of them. The sample lists some 250,000 clones; around 87% were seen once. The specimen was PBMCs or T cells enriched from blood (not recorded which). The receptor source for this set is a woman in her thirties or forties with acute COVID-19.

CDR3 protein: CASSIQAGHEQFF. The CDR3 DNA reads as TGTGCCAGTAGTATACAGGCAGGGCATGAGCAGTTCTTC. The chain links TRBV19 to TRBJ2-1; perhaps TRBD1 as D (5 bases). Germline CDR1 is LNHDA and CDR2 is SQIVND (reference sequence). This CDR3 contains 13 residues. The V end lost 2 bases, the J end lost 8 bases, and 10 bases lay between the germline ends. Based on the CDR3 plus reference TRBV19 and TRBJ2-1, the full variable domain is DGGITQSPKYLFRKEGQNVTLSCEQNLNHDAMYWYRQDPGQGLRLIYYSQIVNDFQKGDIAEGYSVSREKKESFPLTVTSAQKNPTAFYLCASSIQAGHEQFFGPGTRLTVL.

In its sample, this clone was seen once. This chain connects TRBV2 to TRBJ1-2; D is unresolved. Per germline, CDR1 SNHLY and CDR2 FYNNEI. The V end was cut by 0 bases, the J end by 2 bases, with 7 bases between. This CDR3 is 14 amino acids long. In DNA form, the CDR3 reads TGTGCCAGCAGTGAAGCGTGGCAGAACTATGGCTACACCTTC. This codes for CASSEAWQNYGYTF.

The chain joins TRBV10-3 to TRBJ2-7, with D hard to call. The CDR3 totals 15 residues. Per germline, CDR1 ENHRY and CDR2 SYGVKD. V was clipped by 3 bases and J by 3 bases, with 15 bases between them. CDR3 DNA: TGTGCCATCAGTGACGTGTCCGGGTCTGACTACGAGCAGTACTTC. Amino acid sequence: CAISDVSGSDYEQYF.

This clone was recorded once. The chain uses TRBV5-4 and TRBJ2-3; 7 bases align to TRBD2. This CDR3 has 15 amino acids. The V gene end was trimmed by 3 bases and the J gene end by 1 base; junction bases not matched to a gene: 5. The germline V gene has CDR1 SGHNT and CDR2 YYREEE (reference sequence). The CDR3 bases are TGTGCCAGCAGCTCCTTAGCGGGTCGCACAGATACGCAGTATTTT. Protein sequence: CASSSLAGRTDTQYF.

V and J are TRBV29-1 and TRBJ1-2; 8 positions agree with TRBD1. V dropped 6 bases and J dropped 4; count of bases not matched to a gene: 7. This CDR3 contains 13 residues. Germline CDR1 SQVTM, CDR2 ANQGSEA. CDR3 in DNA: TGCAGCGTACAGGGGGGAAAGGGCTATGGCTACACCTTC. Residues: CSVQGGKGYGYTF.

The genes are TRBV3-1 (or the pseudogene TRBV3-2) and TRBJ2-1; 10 positions agree with TRBD2. Germline-derived CDR1 and CDR2 are LGHDT and YNNKEL (reference sequence). V dropped 4 bases and J dropped 0; count of bases not matched to a gene: 3. CDR3 length equals 16 residues. Written as DNA, the CDR3 is TGTGCCAGCAGCCCACGACTAGCGGGCTCCTACAATGAGCAGTTCTTC. It yields the protein CASSPRLAGSYNEQFF.

CDR3 in DNA: TGTGCCAGCAGCTTAGGTACAGGGTCAGATACGCAGTATTTT. This gives the protein CASSLGTGSDTQYF. The chain recombines TRBV7-8 with TRBJ2-3, with D perhaps TRBD1 (6 bases). With 1 base removed from V and 4 bases from J, the gap between germline ends came to 9 bases. CDR1 SGHVS and CDR2 FQNEAQ come from the germline V gene. The length of the CDR3 is 14 residues.

The J gene is TRBJ1-2, the V gene TRBV6-2 or TRBV6-3; D may be TRBD1 (5 bases). This CDR3 is built from 13 residues. Trimming stripped 6 bases from V and 0 bases from J, with 8 bases between. CDR1 MNHEY and CDR2 SVGEGT come from the germline V gene. As DNA, the CDR3 is TGTGCCAGCAGCGACAGACCTAACTATGGCTACACCTTC. This gives the protein CASSDRPNYGYTF.

The rearrangement links TRBV10-3 to TRBJ2-3, with TRBD2 matching over 8 bases. CDR3 size: 13 residues. Looked up from germline, CDR1 is ENHRY and CDR2 is SYGVKD. V was clipped by 7 bases and J by 4 bases; unmatched bases: 4. The CDR3 nucleotides are TGTGCCATCACAGCGGGAGTTTCAGATACGCAGTATTTT. It specifies CAITAGVSDTQYF.

The rearrangement joins TRBV5-1 to TRBJ2-5, with D possibly TRBD1 on 6 matching bases. Germline V gene data show CDR1 as SGHRS and CDR2 as YFSETQ. The CDR3 has 13 residues. V dropped 6 bases and J dropped 1 base, with 10 bases sitting between them. The CDR3: CASTQDSQETQYF. In DNA, the CDR3 is TGCGCCAGCACCCAGGACAGCCAAGAGACCCAGTACTTC.

V is TRBV27 and J is TRBJ2-7, with D unresolved. The CDR3 sequence is 19 residues long. CDR1 is MNHEY, CDR2 SMNVEV, per germline (reference sequence). V lost 1 base and J lost 4, with 26 bases in between. The CDR3 here is CASSLFLLVRTNTEYEQYF. The CDR3 DNA reads TGTGCCAGCAGTTTATTCCTTTTGGTTAGAACGAATACCGAATACGAGCAGTACTTC.

The CDR3: CASSFTTVLGGTEAFF. The CDR3 DNA is TGTGCCAGCAGTTTCACAACGGTTTTAGGAGGCACTGAAGCTTTCTTT. The V call is TRBV11-3, the J call TRBJ1-1, with unresolved D. Germline loops: CDR1 SGHNT, CDR2 YENEEA. V lost 6 bases to trimming and J lost 4 bases, with 21 bases between them. The CDR3 runs 16 residues. Full variable domain (outside the CDR3, taken from reference TRBV11-3 and TRBJ1-1): EAGVVQSPRYKIIEKKQPVAFWCNPISGHNTLYWYLQNLGQGPELLIRYENEEAVDDSQLPKDRFSAERLKGVDSTLKIQPAELGDSAVYLCASSFTTVLGGTEAFFGQGTRLTVV.

The genes are TRBV7-9 and TRBJ2-5; possibly TRBD1 for D (5 bases). Germline V gene lookup returns CDR1 SEHNR and CDR2 FQNEAQ (reference sequence). V was cut by 1 base and J by 4 bases, with 13 bases left in between. This CDR3 is built from 15 residues. CDR3 in amino acids: CASSLGGEGSETQYF. DNA of the CDR3: TGTGCCAGCAGCTTAGGGGGCGAAGGTTCAGAGACCCAGTACTTC.

The chain links TRBV19 to TRBJ2-3; TRBD2 agrees at 7 bases. Germline CDR1 reads LNHDA; CDR2 reads SQIVND (reference sequence). The ends lost 6 bases at V and 5 bases at J; junction bases unmatched: 11. The CDR3 contains 15 residues. CDR3 DNA sequence: TGTGCCAGTAGAGACCGGGGAGGGAGCGGAGATACGCAGTATTTT. Its translation: CASRDRGGSGDTQYF. Full variable domain (missing parts from reference TRBV19 and TRBJ2-3): DGGITQSPKYLFRKEGQNVTLSCEQNLNHDAMYWYRQDPGQGLRLIYYSQIVNDFQKGDIAEGYSVSREKKESFPLTVTSAQKNPTAFYLCASRDRGGSGDTQYFGPGTRLTVL.

This chain connects TRBV27 to TRBJ2-4, with D maybe TRBD2 (5 bases). There are 14 residues in the CDR3. Per the germline V gene, CDR1 is MNHEY and CDR2 is SMNVEV (reference sequence). The germline V and J ends were trimmed by 2 bases and 6 bases, with 11 bases remaining between them. DNA of the CDR3: TGTGCCAGCAGTTTAGGTCGGGGAAGAAACATTCAGTACTTC. Its protein product is CASSLGRGRNIQYF.

J is TRBJ2-7 and V is TRBV4-2; TRBD1 matches at 7 bases. The CDR3 extends over 14 amino acids. The germline CDR1 and CDR2 sequences are LGHNA and YNFKEQ. Losses at the gene ends were 3 bases for V and 1 base for J; bases not matched to a gene: 3. CDR3 DNA sequence: TGTGCCAGCAGCCATCGGGACAGTTCCTACGAGCAGTACTTC. Protein product: CASSHRDSSYEQYF.

A few counts support this clone. V and J are TRBV2 and TRBJ2-1, with D maybe TRBD2 (5 bases). The CDR3 covers 12 residues. Germline-derived CDR1 and CDR2 are SNHLY and FYNNEI. V dropped 4 bases and J dropped 10 bases, with 11 bases sitting between them. CDR3 region: CASSGTLREQFF. The CDR3 DNA reads TGTGCCAGCAGTGGGACTCTTCGAGAGCAGTTCTTC.

J is TRBJ2-7 and V is TRBV11-2; perhaps TRBD2 as D (7 bases). CDR3 length: 14 amino acids. Germline-derived CDR1 and CDR2 are SGHAT and FQNNGV. The V end was cut by 4 bases, the J end by 6 bases, with 16 bases between. DNA of the CDR3: TGTGCCAGCAGCTCAGTGGGGGGGCAAGTCGAGCAGTACTTC. Its protein product is CASSSVGGQVEQYF.

This chain connects TRBV4-2 to TRBJ2-4; 10 bases align to TRBD2. CDR1 is LGHNA, CDR2 YNFKEQ, per germline. This CDR3 has 17 residues. Germline trimming cut 1 base from V and 9 bases from J; bases unmatched to any gene: 12. CDR3 nucleotide sequence: TGTGCCAGCAGCCAAGCTGGGGCTAGCGGGAGTAAGGTCATTCAGTACTTC. Protein: CASSQAGASGSKVIQYF.

The gene calls are TRBV15 and TRBJ2-1, with 7 bases lining up with TRBD1. Trimming at V came to 5 bases and at J to 5 bases, leaving 9 bases not matched to a gene. The germline gives CDR1 LNHNV, CDR2 YYDKDF (reference sequence). The CDR3 covers 15 residues. CDR3 sequence: CATSSPGQMNNEQFF. The CDR3 DNA reads TGTGCCACCAGCTCCCCGGGACAGATGAACAATGAGCAGTTCTTC. The full variable domain, with the rest looked up from reference TRBV15 and TRBJ2-1, is DAMVIQNPRYQVTQFGKPVTLSCSQTLNHNVMYWYQQKSSQAPKLLFHYYDKDFNNEADTPDNFQSRRPNTSFCFLDIRSPGLGDTAMYLCATSSPGQMNNEQFFGPGTRLTVL.

The gene calls are TRBV29-1 and TRBJ1-1; TRBD1 might be the D (5 bases). This CDR3 contains 13 residues. V dropped 2 bases and J dropped 2 bases, with 9 bases sitting between them. Germline-derived CDR1 and CDR2 are SQVTM and ANQGSEA. The CDR3 nucleotides are TGCAGCGTTGAAAGGCAGGGAAACACTGAAGCTTTCTTT. It encodes CSVERQGNTEAFF.

This rearrangement joins TRBV11-3 to TRBJ2-5; 8 nucleotides agree with TRBD2. Germline V gene data show CDR1 as SGHNT and CDR2 as YENEEA. The trim removed 6 bases at V and 5 bases at J, leaving 5 bases unmatched. The CDR3 covers 13 residues. CDR3 protein: CASSSGLVETQYF. The CDR3 nucleotides are TGTGCCAGCAGTTCGGGACTAGTGGAGACCCAGTACTTC.

The chain combines TRBV29-1 with TRBJ2-1, with D perhaps TRBD2 (6 bases). V gave up 0 bases and J gave up 10 bases, with 16 bases separating them. Germline assignment: CDR1 SQVTM and CDR2 ANQGSEA. This CDR3 contains 14 residues. CDR3 in amino acids: CSVEDPRRAGEQFF. CDR3 bases: TGCAGCGTTGAAGATCCTCGGAGGGCGGGAGAGCAGTTCTTC.

The rearrangement uses TRBV25-1 and TRBJ1-1; TRBD1 aligns across 9 bases. Germline CDR1 reads MGHDK; CDR2 reads SYGVNS. The trim removed 3 bases at V and 4 bases at J, leaving 15 bases unmatched. CDR3 length: 18 residues. The CDR3 sequence: CASSDSGQGSLASTEAFF. The CDR3 coding sequence is TGTGCCAGCAGTGATTCGGGACAGGGTAGCCTGGCCAGCACTGAAGCTTTCTTT. Full variable domain (outside the CDR3, taken from reference TRBV25-1 and TRBJ1-1): EADIYQTPRYLVIGTGKKITLECSQTMGHDKMYWYQQDPGMELHLIHYSYGVNSTEKGDLSSESTVSRIRTEHFPLTLESARPSHTSQYLCASSDSGQGSLASTEAFFGQGTRLTVV.

This chain links TRBV5-5 with TRBJ1-2; the match to TRBD1 covers 7 bases. This CDR3 is built from 15 residues. CDR1 and CDR2 from the germline V gene are SGHKS and YYEKEE (reference sequence). V was pared by 2 bases and J by 4 bases, with 8 bases of the junction left unmatched. The CDR3 is CASSFIGRGSYGYTF. The DNA of the CDR3 is TGTGCCAGCAGCTTCATCGGCAGGGGGTCCTATGGCTACACCTTC.

This clone has just one count. The J gene is TRBJ2-3, the V gene TRBV18; TRBD2 matches 7 bases. CDR1 is KGHSH, CDR2 LQKENI, per germline. The CDR3 runs to 16 residues. Trimming at V came to 1 base and at J to 6 bases, leaving 10 bases not matched to a gene. The CDR3 reads CASSPLREGPADTQYF. For the CDR3, the DNA is TGTGCCAGCTCACCACTTAGGGAGGGACCGGCCGATACGCAGTATTTT.

The chain employs TRBV5-8 and TRBJ2-6, with TRBD1 matching 7 bases. The CDR3 covers 15 residues. Germline loops: CDR1 SGHTS, CDR2 YDEGEE. V gave up 4 bases and J gave up 2 bases; unmatched junction bases: 3. CDR3 residues: CASSHRGPGANVLTF. In DNA form, the CDR3 reads TGTGCCAGCAGCCACAGGGGACCTGGGGCCAACGTCCTGACTTTC.

The rearrangement uses TRBV9 and TRBJ2-5, with D unclear. Germline CDR1 and CDR2: SGDLS and YYNGEE. The V gene lost 0 bases and the J gene lost 2 bases, with 14 bases spanning the gap. The CDR3 contains 16 residues. CDR3 bases: TGTGCCAGCAGCGTAGATAAGTTTTGCTATCAAGAGACCCAGTACTTC. Its translation: CASSVDKFCYQETQYF.

The gene calls are TRBV4-1 and TRBJ1-5, with D perhaps TRBD1 (5 bases). The CDR3 consists of 15 residues. V gave up 6 bases and J gave up 0 bases, with 12 bases separating them. Germline-derived CDR1 and CDR2 are MGHRA and YSYEKL. The CDR3 nucleotides read TGCGCCAGCAGTCTGGGACTTTTTAGCAATCAGCCCCAGCATTTT. It codes for CASSLGLFSNQPQHF.

This clone showed up just a few times. The V gene is TRBV7-8, the J gene TRBJ1-2; no clear D. The CDR3 is made up of 17 amino acids. CDR1 and CDR2 (germline): SGHVS, FQNEAQ. The V gene lost 3 bases and the J gene lost 5 bases, with 22 bases spanning the gap. This chain's CDR3 is CASSFSPTEDLIYGYTF. CDR3 in DNA: TGTGCCAGCAGCTTTTCTCCTACCGAGGATCTCATTTATGGCTACACCTTC.

About this clone itself: This same CDR3 is encoded by further DNA sequences in the sample. The V call is TRBV10-1, the J call TRBJ2-3, with TRBD2 matching 9 bases. The V segment lost 6 bases and the J segment 4 bases; nucleotides outside the gene matches: 11. Germline CDR1 is WNHNN and CDR2 is SYGVQD (reference sequence). The CDR3 has 16 residues. The CDR3 nucleotides are TGCGCCAGCAGCCTGGTTAGCGGGAGTTTCGCAGATACGCAGTATTTT. Protein product: CASSLVSGSFADTQYF.

The genes are TRBV11-3 and TRBJ2-7; TRBD2 matches at 10 bases. The length of the CDR3 is 16 residues. Trimming took 5 bases from V and 4 from J; bases not matched to a gene: 11. CDR1 and CDR2 (germline): SGHNT, YENEEA. The CDR3 here is CASSGQAGGTSYEQYF. The CDR3 nucleotides are TGTGCCAGCAGCGGACAAGCGGGAGGGACCTCTTACGAGCAGTACTTC.